This T cell receptor beta chain was recorded in a study of blood T cell repertoires in COVID-19. In the original analysis: Researchers report that nucleated cell counts were estimated from reference gene primer amplification. The table came from immunoSEQ multiplex PCR; TCRdb's copy has only in-frame clones and leaves some out. That table furnishes V, J and clone size, whereas the DNA furnished D and trimming. Here the sample spans 300,000 to 400,000 clones, 80% to 90% being singletons. The V and J ends lost 6 bases and 2 bases, in that order; junction bases with no gene match: 5. The CDR3 totals 14 residues. Germline loops: CDR1 SNHLY, CDR2 FYNNEI.

Sequencing input: PBMCs or T cells enriched from blood (not recorded which). This receptor was identified in a man aged 18 to 30 who had recovered from COVID-19. The gene calls are TRBV2 and TRBJ2-5, with 8 bases that match TRBD2. The CDR3 protein is CASRGTSTQETQYF. CDR3 sequence (DNA): TGTGCCAGCAGGGGGACTAGTACGCAAGAGACCCAGTACTTC.